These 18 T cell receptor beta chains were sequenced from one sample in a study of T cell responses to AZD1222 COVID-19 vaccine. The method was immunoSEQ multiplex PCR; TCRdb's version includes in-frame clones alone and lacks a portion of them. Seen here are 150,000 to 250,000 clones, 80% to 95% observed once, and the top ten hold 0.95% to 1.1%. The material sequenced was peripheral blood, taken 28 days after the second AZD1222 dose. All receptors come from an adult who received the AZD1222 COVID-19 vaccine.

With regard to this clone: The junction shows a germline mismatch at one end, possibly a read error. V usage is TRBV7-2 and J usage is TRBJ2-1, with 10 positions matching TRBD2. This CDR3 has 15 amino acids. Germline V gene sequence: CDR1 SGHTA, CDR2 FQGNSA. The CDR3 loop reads CASSLAGGPWNEQFF. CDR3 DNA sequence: TGTGCCAGCAGTTTAGCGGGGGGACCCTGGAATGAGCAGTTCTTC.

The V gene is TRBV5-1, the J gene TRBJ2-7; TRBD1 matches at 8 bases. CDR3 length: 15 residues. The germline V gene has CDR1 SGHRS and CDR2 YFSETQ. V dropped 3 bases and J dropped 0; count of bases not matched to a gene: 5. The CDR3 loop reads CASSSDRGSSYEQYF. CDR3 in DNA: TGCGCCAGCAGCTCCGACAGGGGATCCTCCTACGAGCAGTACTTC.

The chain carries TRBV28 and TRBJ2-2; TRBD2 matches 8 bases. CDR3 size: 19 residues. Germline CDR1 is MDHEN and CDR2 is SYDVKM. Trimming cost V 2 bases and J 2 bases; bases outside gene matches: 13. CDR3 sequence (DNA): TGTGCCAGCAGTTTAATCCCTCCCGGGGGGGGGATAAACACCGGGGAGCTGTTTTTT. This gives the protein CASSLIPPGGGINTGELFF.

CDR3 in amino acids: CASSWPPGQGHQPQHF. CDR3 DNA sequence: TGTGCCAGCAGTTGGCCTCCGGGACAGGGACATCAGCCCCAGCATTTT. V gene TRBV6-5 combines with J gene TRBJ1-5, with 9 bases fitting TRBD1. The CDR3 consists of 16 residues. Germline-derived CDR1 and CDR2 are MNHEY and SVGAGI. Losses at the gene ends were 4 bases for V and 5 bases for J; bases not matched to a gene: 9.

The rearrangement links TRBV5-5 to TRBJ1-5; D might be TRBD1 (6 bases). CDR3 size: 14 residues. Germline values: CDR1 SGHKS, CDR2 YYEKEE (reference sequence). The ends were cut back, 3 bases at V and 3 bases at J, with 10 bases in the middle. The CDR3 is CASSSRGTNQPQHF. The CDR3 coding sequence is TGTGCCAGCAGCTCCAGGGGCACCAATCAGCCCCAGCATTTT.

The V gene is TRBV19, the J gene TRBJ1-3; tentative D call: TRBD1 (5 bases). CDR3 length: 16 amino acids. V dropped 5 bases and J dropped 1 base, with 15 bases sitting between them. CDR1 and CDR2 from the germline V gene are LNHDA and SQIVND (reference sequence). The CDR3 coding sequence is TGTGCCAGTAGTGATGGGGCCTCTGGATCTGGAAACACCATATATTTT. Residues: CASSDGASGSGNTIYF.

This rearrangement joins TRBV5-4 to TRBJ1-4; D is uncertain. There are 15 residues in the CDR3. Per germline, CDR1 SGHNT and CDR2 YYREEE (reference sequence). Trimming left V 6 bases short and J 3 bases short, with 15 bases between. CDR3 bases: TGTGCCAGCACCATCAGGACGGGATCTAATGAAAAACTGTTTTTT. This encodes CASTIRTGSNEKLFF.

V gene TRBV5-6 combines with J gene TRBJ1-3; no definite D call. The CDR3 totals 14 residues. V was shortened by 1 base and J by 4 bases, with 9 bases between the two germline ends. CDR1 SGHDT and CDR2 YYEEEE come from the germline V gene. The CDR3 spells CASSLRQEGNTIYF. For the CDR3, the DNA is TGTGCCAGCAGCTTGCGCCAGGAAGGAAACACCATATATTTT.

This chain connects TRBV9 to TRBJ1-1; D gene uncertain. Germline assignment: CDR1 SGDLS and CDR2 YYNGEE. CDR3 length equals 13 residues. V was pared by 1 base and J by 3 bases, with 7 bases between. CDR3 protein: CASSVLTYTEAFF. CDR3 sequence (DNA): TGTGCCAGCAGCGTATTAACCTACACTGAAGCTTTCTTT.

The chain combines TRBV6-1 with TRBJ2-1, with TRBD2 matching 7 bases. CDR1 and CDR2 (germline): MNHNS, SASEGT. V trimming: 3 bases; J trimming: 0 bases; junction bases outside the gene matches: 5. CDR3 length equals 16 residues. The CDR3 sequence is CASSDERGRSYNEQFF. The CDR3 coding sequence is TGTGCCAGCAGTGACGAGCGGGGACGCTCCTACAATGAGCAGTTCTTC.

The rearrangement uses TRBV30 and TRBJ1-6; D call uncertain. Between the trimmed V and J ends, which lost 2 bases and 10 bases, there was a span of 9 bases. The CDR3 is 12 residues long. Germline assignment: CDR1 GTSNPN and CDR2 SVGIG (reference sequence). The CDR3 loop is CAWSPTASPLHF. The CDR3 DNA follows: TGTGCCTGGAGTCCTACTGCCTCACCCCTCCACTTT.

CDR3 sequence: CASSPPQGQSGTNEKLFF. The CDR3 DNA is TGTGCCAGTAGCCCACCCCAGGGACAGTCGGGGACTAATGAAAAACTGTTTTTT. This chain joins TRBV19 and TRBJ1-4; TRBD1 aligns across 7 bases. Germline V gene sequence: CDR1 LNHDA, CDR2 SQIVND (reference sequence). CDR3 length: 18 amino acids. After removal of 6 bases from V and 2 bases from J, the junction contained 15 bases not matched to a gene.

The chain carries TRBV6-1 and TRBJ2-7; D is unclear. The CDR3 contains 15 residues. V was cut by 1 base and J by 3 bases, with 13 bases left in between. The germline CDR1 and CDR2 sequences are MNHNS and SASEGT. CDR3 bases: TGTGCCAGCAGTGAAGGGCCCTTAATGTTCTACGAGCAGTACTTC. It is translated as CASSEGPLMFYEQYF.

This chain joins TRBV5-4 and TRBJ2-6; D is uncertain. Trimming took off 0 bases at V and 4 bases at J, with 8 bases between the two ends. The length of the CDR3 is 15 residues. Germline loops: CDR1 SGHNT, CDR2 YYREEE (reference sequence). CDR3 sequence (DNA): TGTGCCAGCAGCTTGGCACTCGAGGGGGCCAACGTCCTGACTTTC. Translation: CASSLALEGANVLTF.

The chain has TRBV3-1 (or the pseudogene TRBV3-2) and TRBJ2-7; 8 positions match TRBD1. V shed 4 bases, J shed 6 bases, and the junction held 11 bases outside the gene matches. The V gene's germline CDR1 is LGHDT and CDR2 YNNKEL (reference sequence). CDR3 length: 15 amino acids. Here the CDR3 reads CASSPQGQAWGEQYF. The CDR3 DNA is TGTGCCAGCAGCCCGCAGGGACAGGCCTGGGGCGAGCAGTACTTC.

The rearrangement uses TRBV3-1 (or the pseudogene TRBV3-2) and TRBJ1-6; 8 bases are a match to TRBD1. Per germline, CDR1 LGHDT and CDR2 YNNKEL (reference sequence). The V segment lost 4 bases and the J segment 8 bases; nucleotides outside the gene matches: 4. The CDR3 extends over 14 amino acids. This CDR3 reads CASSPDRAHSPLHF. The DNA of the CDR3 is TGTGCCAGCAGCCCGGACAGGGCCCATTCACCCCTCCACTTT.

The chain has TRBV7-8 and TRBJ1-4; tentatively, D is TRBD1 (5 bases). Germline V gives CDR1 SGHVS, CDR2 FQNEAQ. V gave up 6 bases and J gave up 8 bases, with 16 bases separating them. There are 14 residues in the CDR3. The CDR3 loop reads CASRPGGIREKLFF. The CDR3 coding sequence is TGTGCCAGCAGACCCGGGGGGATTAGGGAAAAACTGTTTTTT.

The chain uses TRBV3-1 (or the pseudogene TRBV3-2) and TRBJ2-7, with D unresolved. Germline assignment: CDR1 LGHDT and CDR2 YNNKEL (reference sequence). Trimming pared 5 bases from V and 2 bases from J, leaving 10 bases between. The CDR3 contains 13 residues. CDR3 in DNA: TGTGCCAGCAGCGTAAACCGAGCCTACGAGCAGTACTTC. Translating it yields CASSVNRAYEQYF.